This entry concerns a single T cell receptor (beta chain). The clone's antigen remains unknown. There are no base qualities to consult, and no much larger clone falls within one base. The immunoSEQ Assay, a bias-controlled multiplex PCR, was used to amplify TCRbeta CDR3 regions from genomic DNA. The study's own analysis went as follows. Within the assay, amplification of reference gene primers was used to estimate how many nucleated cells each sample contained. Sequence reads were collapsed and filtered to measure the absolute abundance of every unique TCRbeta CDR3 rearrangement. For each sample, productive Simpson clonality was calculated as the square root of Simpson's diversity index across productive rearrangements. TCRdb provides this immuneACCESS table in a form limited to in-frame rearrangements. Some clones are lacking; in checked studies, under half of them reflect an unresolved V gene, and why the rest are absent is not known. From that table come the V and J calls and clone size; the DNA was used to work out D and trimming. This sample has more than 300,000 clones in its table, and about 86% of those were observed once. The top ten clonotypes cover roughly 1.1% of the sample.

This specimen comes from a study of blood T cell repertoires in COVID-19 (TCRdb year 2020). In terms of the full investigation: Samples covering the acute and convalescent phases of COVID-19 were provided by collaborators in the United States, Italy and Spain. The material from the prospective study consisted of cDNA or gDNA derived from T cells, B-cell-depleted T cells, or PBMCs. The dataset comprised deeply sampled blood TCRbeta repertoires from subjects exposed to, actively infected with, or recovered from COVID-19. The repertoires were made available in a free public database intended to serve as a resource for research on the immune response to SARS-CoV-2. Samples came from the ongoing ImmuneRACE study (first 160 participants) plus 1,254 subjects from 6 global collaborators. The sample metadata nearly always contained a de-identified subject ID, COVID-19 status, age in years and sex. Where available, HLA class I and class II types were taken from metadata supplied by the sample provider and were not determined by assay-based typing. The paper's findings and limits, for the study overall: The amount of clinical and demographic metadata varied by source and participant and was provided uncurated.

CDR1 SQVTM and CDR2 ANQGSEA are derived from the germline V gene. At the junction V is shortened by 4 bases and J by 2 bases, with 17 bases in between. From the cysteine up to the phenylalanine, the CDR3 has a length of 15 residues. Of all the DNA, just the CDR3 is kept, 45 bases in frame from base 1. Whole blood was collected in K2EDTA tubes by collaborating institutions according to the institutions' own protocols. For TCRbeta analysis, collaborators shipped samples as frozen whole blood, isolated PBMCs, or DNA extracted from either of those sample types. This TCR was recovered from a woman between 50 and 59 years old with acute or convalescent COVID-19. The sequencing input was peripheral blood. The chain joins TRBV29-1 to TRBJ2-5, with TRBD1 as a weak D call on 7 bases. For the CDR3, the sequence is CSVGRPQGRQETQYF. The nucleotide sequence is TGCAGCGTTGGGAGGCCACAGGGGAGGCAAGAGACCCAGTACTTC.